These T cell receptor beta chains were read from a single sample in a study of graft-versus-host responses after intestinal transplantation. TCRdb's table, derived via immunoSEQ multiplex PCR, lists solely in-frame clones and lacks some. The repertoire holds some 17,000 clones, with approximately 80% as singletons. The starting material was ileum tissue, obtained 17 days after transplant. All receptors derive from a human patient who received an intestinal transplant, so some T cells may come from the graft donor. The CDR3 runs from the conserved cysteine through the conserved F or W. A D gene is named only where the DNA matches it firmly. A row's size may be missing; if present it is once, few, many or a size class.

V	size	D	J	length	CDR3
TRBV5-1	few	NA	TRBJ1-4	15	CASSNYGGAGEKLFF
TRBV4-3	NA	NA	TRBJ2-7	13	CASSQDSDDEQYF
TRBV5-1	NA	TRBD1	TRBJ1-6	18	CASSPYPTGQLGNSPLHF
TRBV28	large	NA	TRBJ1-3	14	CASSMGSPGNTIYF
TRBV4-1	NA	NA	TRBJ2-1	11	CATSAANEQFF
TRBV21-1	NA	NA	TRBJ2-1	14	CASSQEDRGNEQFF
TRBV15	NA	NA	TRBJ2-4	15	CATLKGGFDKNIQYF
TRBV6-4	medium-sized	NA	TRBJ2-3	15	CASSVGLQGTDTQYF
TRBV2	few	NA	TRBJ2-7	15	CASSGRGYSSYEQYF
TRBV7-6	NA	NA	TRBJ2-7	16	CASSGSVGRGLGEQYF
TRBV2	NA	NA	TRBJ2-7	12	CASSPAYYEQYF
TRBV2	NA	TRBD2	TRBJ2-4	14	CASSVDFLGGIQYF
TRBV7-9	NA	TRBD1	TRBJ2-5	15	CASSFPGQAEETQYF
TRBV19	NA	NA	TRBJ2-3	19	CASSPPTGMEFRRADTQYF
TRBV29-1	NA	TRBD1	TRBJ1-1	13	CSVTGGWDTEAFF
TRBV28	medium-sized	TRBD2	TRBJ2-7	18	CASSLDVGTSGQSYEQYF
TRBV5-1	NA	TRBD2	TRBJ2-3	18	CASSSGLAGGPISDTQYF
TRBV7-9	NA	NA	TRBJ1-5	15	CASRPHDKFSQPQHF
TRBV9	NA	TRBD1	TRBJ2-5	14	CASSEQGAMETQYF
TRBV2	NA	NA	TRBJ2-7	13	CASSENRRDEQYF
TRBV4-1	NA	NA	TRBJ2-7	11	CASSQYGEQYF
TRBV5-1	NA	NA	TRBJ1-1	11	CASTLNTEAFF
TRBV6-1	NA	NA	TRBJ1-1	14	CASRDRRDTAEAFF
TRBV19	NA	TRBD1	TRBJ2-1	15	CASSILGQGNNEQFF
TRBV7-9	NA	TRBD2	TRBJ2-1	15	CASSLGLAPYNEQFF
TRBV28	NA	NA	TRBJ1-4	15	CASSLWGGAEEKLFF
TRBV14	once	NA	TRBJ2-1	16	CASSQAFGRNYNEQFF
TRBV7-9	NA	NA	TRBJ2-7	16	CASSPDLAQSSYEQYF
TRBV15	NA	TRBD1	TRBJ2-7	13	CATSIDRAYEQYF
TRBV30	NA	NA	TRBJ2-7	13	CAWSVYHRDEQYF
TRBV27	NA	TRBD2	TRBJ2-7	14	CASSFSGLAYEQYF
TRBV11-1	NA	NA	TRBJ2-7	14	CANSFQGSSYEQYF
TRBV16	few	TRBD2	TRBJ2-1	16	CASSRPDSGRADEQFF
TRBV21-1	NA	NA	TRBJ1-5	17	CASSKGVQGVRDQPQHF
TRBV11-2	NA	TRBD1	TRBJ2-2	18	CASSLWSGGDRNTGELFF
TRBV7-2	NA	NA	TRBJ2-7	14	CASSLSRVSYEQYF
TRBV7-2	NA	NA	TRBJ1-1	14	CASSHGTSNTEAFF
TRBV5-1	NA	NA	TRBJ2-7	16	CASSLVYGSPSYEQYF
TRBV5-1	NA	NA	TRBJ2-7	14	CASSSGAKSYEQYF
TRBV19	NA	NA	TRBJ2-7	13	CASSMAVFAEQYF